The 32 T cell receptor beta chains below all came from one sample that was sequenced in a study of T cell responses to AZD1222 COVID-19 vaccine. TCRdb's table, derived via immunoSEQ multiplex PCR, lists solely in-frame clones and lacks some. Of 80,000 to 95,000 clones listed, 90% are singletons. Sequenced material: peripheral blood, taken 28 days after the second AZD1222 dose. All receptors derive from an adult who received the AZD1222 COVID-19 vaccine.

The chain is built from TRBV12-3 or TRBV12-4 and TRBJ2-2; possibly TRBD2 for D (5 bases). The length of the CDR3 is 13 residues. V lost 3 bases and J 7 bases, leaving 9 bases between the germline ends. Written as DNA, the CDR3 is TGTGCCAGCAGTTTCGGGGAAGTCGGGGAGCTGTTTTTT. Translated, it gives CASSFGEVGELFF.

The chain uses TRBV6-5 and TRBJ1-2, with 7 bases identical to TRBD1. The V gene end was trimmed by 2 bases and the J gene end by 4 bases; junction bases not matched to a gene: 10. The CDR3 loop spans 16 amino acids. Looked up from germline, CDR1 is MNHEY and CDR2 is SVGAGI. Written as DNA, the CDR3 is TGTGCCAGCAGTTACAGGGGGCGAGACACGAGCTATGGCTACACCTTC. It translates to CASSYRGRDTSYGYTF.

This chain connects TRBV3-1 (or the pseudogene TRBV3-2) to TRBJ1-1, with TRBD1 as a possible D gene (6 bases). V dropped 2 bases and J dropped 1 base, with 11 bases sitting between them. The CDR3 runs to 15 residues. The germline gives CDR1 LGHDT, CDR2 YNNKEL (reference sequence). The CDR3 is CASSQNQGWNTEAFF. CDR3 DNA: TGTGCCAGCAGCCAAAATCAGGGGTGGAACACTGAAGCTTTCTTT.

This chain connects TRBV9 to TRBJ2-3; 10 bases fit TRBD2. From germline, CDR1 is SGDLS and CDR2 YYNGEE. The CDR3 consists of 16 residues. Unmatched junction bases numbered 7, after V lost 5 bases and J lost 1 base. The CDR3 DNA follows: TGTGCCAGCAGTTCCAGCGGGGGGGCAGGCACAGATACGCAGTATTTT. This encodes CASSSSGGAGTDTQYF.

V is TRBV5-4 and J is TRBJ2-7; 9 bases line up with TRBD1. This CDR3 comprises 15 residues. V shed 2 bases and J 2 bases; nucleotides not matched to a gene: 5. Germline V gene sequence: CDR1 SGHNT, CDR2 YYREEE (reference sequence). In DNA, the CDR3 is TGTGCCAGCAGCTTAGGGACAGGGAAGACCTACGAGCAGTACTTC. It is translated as CASSLGTGKTYEQYF.

Here the CDR3 reads CASSEGVGSRNQPQHF. DNA of the CDR3: TGTGCCAGCAGTGAGGGGGTTGGCAGCAGAAATCAGCCCCAGCATTTT. The V and J genes are TRBV6-1 and TRBJ1-5; TRBD1 is a possible D gene (5 bases). Trimming pared 3 bases from V and 4 bases from J, leaving 16 bases between. Germline V gene lookup returns CDR1 MNHNS and CDR2 SASEGT. This CDR3 spans 16 amino acids.

The genes are TRBV14 and TRBJ2-2; tentatively, D is TRBD2 (5 bases). The CDR3 loop spans 15 amino acids. The V end lost 4 bases, the J end lost 0 bases, and 9 bases lay between the germline ends. Germline-derived CDR1 and CDR2 are SGHDN and FVKESK. The CDR3 DNA sequence: TGTGCCAGCAGCCCCCAGAGGGCGAACACCGGGGAGCTGTTTTTT. Translating it yields CASSPQRANTGELFF.

V and J are TRBV2 and TRBJ1-5; D might be TRBD1 (5 bases). Between the trimmed V and J ends, which lost 1 base and 6 bases, there was a span of 7 bases. Germline V lookup: CDR1 SNHLY, CDR2 FYNNEI. The CDR3 covers 13 residues. The CDR3 region is CASSEVGGQPQHF. Here the CDR3 DNA reads TGTGCCAGCAGTGAAGTGGGGGGTCAGCCCCAGCATTTT.

J is TRBJ2-2 and V is TRBV10-3; 7 nucleotides match TRBD2. CDR1 and CDR2 from the germline V gene are ENHRY and SYGVKD. The junction had 10 bases not matched to a gene; V was cut back by 4 bases and J by 2 bases. The CDR3 spans 17 residues. The CDR3 region has the DNA TGTGCCATCAGTGTAATCGGGCCGGGGGGTAACACCGGGGAGCTGTTTTTT. Amino acid sequence: CAISVIGPGGNTGELFF.

The genes are TRBV19 and TRBJ1-3; a weak D match, TRBD1 (5 bases). Trimming pared 5 bases from V and 4 bases from J, leaving 18 bases between. The V gene's germline CDR1 is LNHDA and CDR2 SQIVND (reference sequence). This CDR3 is 16 amino acids long. CDR3 residues: CASSSGSGVGGNTIYF. CDR3 in DNA: TGTGCCAGTAGTTCCGGATCGGGGGTCGGAGGAAACACCATATATTTT.

This chain links TRBV7-8 with TRBJ1-6; TRBD1 matches 8 bases. Germline V gene data show CDR1 as SGHVS and CDR2 as FQNEAQ. V was clipped by 5 bases and J by 7 bases; unmatched bases: 7. CDR3 length: 15 residues. In nucleotides, the CDR3 is TGTGCCAGCAGCCTCCGGGACAGGTCCAATTCACCCCTCCACTTT. Translated, it gives CASSLRDRSNSPLHF.

CDR3 coding DNA: TGTGCCTGGAGTGTAGGGGGGCAGGGCACTGAAGCTTTCTTT. This encodes CAWSVGGQGTEAFF. The chain couples TRBV30 to TRBJ1-1, with D maybe TRBD1 (6 bases). The CDR3 is 14 residues long. V lost 0 bases to trimming and J lost 4 bases, with 12 bases between them. CDR1 is GTSNPN and CDR2 is SVGIG in the germline V gene (reference sequence). Combining the CDR3 with reference TRBV30 and TRBJ1-1 gives the whole variable domain SQTIHQWPATLVQPVGSPLSLECTVEGTSNPNLYWYRQAAGRGLQLLFYSVGIGQISSEVPQNLSASRPQDRQFILSSKKLLLSDSGFYLCAWSVGGQGTEAFFGQGTRLTVV.

This clone was recorded once. V and J are TRBV10-1 and TRBJ1-1; D unclear. Trimming left V 4 bases short and J 1 base short, with 4 bases between. Looked up from germline, CDR1 is WNHNN and CDR2 is SYGVQD (reference sequence). CDR3 length equals 12 residues. CDR3 bases: TGCGCCAGCAGTGGGGGGAACACTGAAGCTTTCTTT. Protein sequence: CASSGGNTEAFF.

This rearrangement joins TRBV28 to TRBJ2-7; 7 bases are shared with TRBD2. This CDR3 has 13 residues. The germline V gene encodes CDR1 MDHEN and CDR2 SYDVKM. With V trimmed by 2 bases and J by 4 bases, 2 bases remained unmatched. CDR3 residues: CASSLGGGYEQYF. Here the CDR3 DNA reads TGTGCCAGCAGTTTAGGCGGGGGTTACGAGCAGTACTTC.

This clone was recorded once. The V gene is TRBV5-1, the J gene TRBJ1-6, with D possibly being TRBD1 (6 bases). From germline, CDR1 is SGHRS and CDR2 YFSETQ. This CDR3 has 13 residues. With 4 bases removed from V and 9 bases from J, the gap between germline ends came to 11 bases. As DNA, the CDR3 is TGCGCCAGCAGCACACTACAGGGTTCACCCCTCCACTTT. It codes for CASSTLQGSPLHF.

This sequence joins TRBV9 and TRBJ1-3; D gene unclear. CDR3 length: 15 amino acids. V gave up 2 bases and J gave up 0 bases, with 9 bases separating them. The germline gives CDR1 SGDLS, CDR2 YYNGEE. Here the CDR3 DNA reads TGTGCCAGCAGCGTTAGAGCCGTCTCTGGAAACACCATATATTTT. This gives the protein CASSVRAVSGNTIYF.

J is TRBJ1-6 and V is TRBV19; D is unresolved. Trimming took off 4 bases at V and 6 bases at J, with 10 bases between the two ends. This CDR3 is 14 amino acids long. Germline values: CDR1 LNHDA, CDR2 SQIVND (reference sequence). CDR3 amino acids: CASSKRIPNSPLHF. CDR3 in DNA: TGTGCCAGTAGTAAGCGGATTCCTAATTCACCCCTCCACTTT.

The genes are TRBV15 and TRBJ1-5; D perhaps matches TRBD1 (5 bases). The CDR3 is 14 amino acids. The V and J ends lost 3 bases and 5 bases respectively, with 11 bases between them. Germline lookup yields CDR1 LNHNV and CDR2 YYDKDF (reference sequence). CDR3 sequence (DNA): TGTGCCACCAGCAGGGGACTGACACATCAGCCCCAGCATTTT. It is translated as CATSRGLTHQPQHF. The full variable domain, rest sourced from reference TRBV15 and TRBJ1-5, is DAMVIQNPRYQVTQFGKPVTLSCSQTLNHNVMYWYQQKSSQAPKLLFHYYDKDFNNEADTPDNFQSRRPNTSFCFLDIRSPGLGDTAMYLCATSRGLTHQPQHFGDGTRLSIL.

The chain employs TRBV20-1 and TRBJ1-2, with D perhaps matching TRBD1 (5 bases). Per germline, CDR1 DFQATT and CDR2 SNEGSKA (reference sequence). Trimming removed 6 bases from V and 8 bases from J, with 13 bases in between. The CDR3 has 11 residues. CDR3 region: CSAGRGGGYTF. CDR3 DNA: TGCAGTGCAGGGAGGGGAGGCGGCTACACCTTC.

This clone was picked up a small number of times. This rearrangement joins TRBV24-1 to TRBJ2-5; 9 nucleotides align to TRBD1. The junction had 4 bases not matched to a gene; V was cut back by 1 base and J by 2 bases. The CDR3 spans 16 residues. Germline CDR1 is KGHDR and CDR2 is SFDVKD. CDR3 in DNA: TGTGCCACCAGTGATTTAGAGACAGGGGGTCAAGAGACCCAGTACTTC. It codes for CATSDLETGGQETQYF.

The J gene is TRBJ1-2, the V gene TRBV9, with D unclear. The germline V and J ends were trimmed by 4 bases and 0 bases, with 13 bases remaining between them. The germline V gene encodes CDR1 SGDLS and CDR2 YYNGEE. CDR3 size: 15 residues. In nucleotides, the CDR3 is TGTGCCAGCAGCTTCCTACAGTTTACTAACTATGGCTACACCTTC. This encodes CASSFLQFTNYGYTF.

The chain couples TRBV6-5 to TRBJ2-7, with D tentatively TRBD1 or TRBD2 (5 bases each). From germline, CDR1 is MNHEY and CDR2 SVGAGI. The V gene lost 2 bases and the J gene lost 5 bases, with 13 bases spanning the gap. This CDR3 has 14 amino acids. The CDR3 sequence: CASSYSRGVNEQYF. In DNA, the CDR3 is TGTGCCAGCAGTTACAGTCGAGGGGTAAACGAGCAGTACTTC.

This clone occurred a few times. This chain links TRBV6-2 or TRBV6-3 with TRBJ1-5, with a possible D match to TRBD1 (5 bases). CDR3 length equals 16 residues. V was pared by 0 bases and J by 9 bases, with 18 bases between. Germline-derived CDR1 and CDR2 are MNHEY and SVGEGT. CDR3 nucleotides: TGTGCCAGCAGTTACTCGCTCGTCGCAGGGATCGCGCCCCAGCATTTT. Residues: CASSYSLVAGIAPQHF.

The sample holds one count of this clone. The chain carries TRBV6-2 or TRBV6-3 and TRBJ1-4, with D hard to call. Germline lookup yields CDR1 MNHEY and CDR2 SVGEGT. V lost 0 bases, J lost 7 bases, and 6 bases lay in between. The CDR3 totals 13 residues. CDR3 region: CASSYSGSEKLFF. The DNA for the CDR3 is TGTGCCAGCAGTTACTCTGGCAGTGAAAAACTGTTTTTT.

The V gene is TRBV9, the J gene TRBJ2-3; 10 bases agree with TRBD1. In germline, CDR1 is SGDLS, CDR2 YYNGEE. The V and J ends lost 6 bases and 3 bases, in that order; junction bases with no gene match: 4. The CDR3 length is 14 residues. In DNA, the CDR3 is TGTGCCAGCACCCGGGACAGGGGTACAGATACGCAGTATTTT. This codes for CASTRDRGTDTQYF.

This clone is a singleton in its sample. This rearrangement joins TRBV6-1 to TRBJ2-2; a possible D gene is TRBD1 (5 bases). V lost 2 bases to trimming and J lost 3 bases, with 10 bases between them. Germline values: CDR1 MNHNS, CDR2 SASEGT. CDR3 length: 15 residues. DNA of the CDR3: TGTGCCAGCAGTGAACCGACAGTCTACACCGGGGAGCTGTTTTTT. Its translation: CASSEPTVYTGELFF.

This chain connects TRBV7-2 to TRBJ1-4; weak D call: TRBD1 (5 bases). V lost 5 bases, J lost 7 bases, and 14 bases lay in between. This CDR3 has 14 amino acids. In germline, CDR1 is SGHTA, CDR2 FQGNSA. The CDR3 region is CASSAGVRGEKLFF. The CDR3 nucleotides read TGTGCCAGCAGCGCGGGTGTTAGGGGTGAAAAACTGTTTTTT.

The chain employs TRBV15 and TRBJ1-1; possible D gene TRBD1, 6 bases. V dropped 6 bases and J dropped 6 bases, with 23 bases sitting between them. CDR1 and CDR2 (germline): LNHNV, YYDKDF (reference sequence). The CDR3 has 16 residues. In DNA, the CDR3 is TGTGCCACCAGGACCGAAGACAGGTATCCTGTTCCTGAAGCTTTCTTT. Encoded protein: CATRTEDRYPVPEAFF.

The chain uses TRBV18 and TRBJ1-1; the D gene is possibly TRBD1 (5 bases). The V and J ends lost 6 bases and 1 base respectively, with 18 bases between them. The V gene's germline CDR1 is KGHSH and CDR2 LQKENI. The CDR3 sequence is 16 residues long. This chain's CDR3 is CASSPYPSTGNTEAFF. The CDR3 coding sequence is TGTGCCAGCTCCCCTTATCCCTCTACAGGGAACACTGAAGCTTTCTTT.

The CDR3 reads CATSDGGAGSAETQYF. CDR3 sequence (DNA): TGTGCCACCAGTGATGGGGGGGCAGGGAGCGCAGAGACCCAGTACTTC. This chain connects TRBV24-1 to TRBJ2-5; D might be TRBD2 (7 bases). The V and J ends lost 3 bases and 4 bases respectively, with 17 bases between them. The CDR3 covers 16 residues. Germline V gene sequence: CDR1 KGHDR, CDR2 SFDVKD.

The chain joins TRBV10-3 to TRBJ1-6; D perhaps matches TRBD1 (5 bases). Germline CDR1 is ENHRY and CDR2 is SYGVKD. The CDR3 contains 14 residues. V dropped 10 bases and J dropped 7 bases, with 17 bases sitting between them. CDR3 sequence (DNA): TGTGCCACCGGGGGAACAGGCCCCAATTCACCCCTCCACTTT. Translating gives CATGGTGPNSPLHF.

The chain combines TRBV4-1 with TRBJ1-6; D is ambiguous. Looked up from germline, CDR1 is MGHRA and CDR2 is YSYEKL. The CDR3 is made up of 15 amino acids. Trimming took off 4 bases at V and 7 bases at J, with 14 bases between the two ends. CDR3 coding DNA: TGCGCCAGCAGCCTAGACGAACGGGGAAATTCACCCCTCCACTTT. Translated: CASSLDERGNSPLHF.